Listed below are T cell receptor beta chains from one sample, sequenced in a study of blood T cell repertoires in COVID-19. Produced via immunoSEQ multiplex PCR; TCRdb's table is partial and in-frame only. This table holds more than 150,000 clones, around 84% found once. Sequenced sample: peripheral blood. The receptors shown here come from a woman in her 50s with acute or convalescent COVID-19. Both conserved end residues are trimmed from each CDR3. Fields, in order: D gene, V gene, CDR3 protein. D genes are given only for firm matches.

d_call: .; v_call: TRBV11-2; cdr3_aa: ASSLDRLGLRETQY
d_call: .; v_call: TRBV19; cdr3_aa: ASSFLSPDIGYGYT
d_call: TRBD2; v_call: TRBV4-2; cdr3_aa: ASSQDRGGNTQY
d_call: TRBD1; v_call: TRBV5-5; cdr3_aa: ASSWDRGDQETQY
d_call: .; v_call: TRBV4-3; cdr3_aa: ASSQQRATEAF
d_call: .; v_call: TRBV2; cdr3_aa: ASSEAREVPYGYT
d_call: TRBD1; v_call: TRBV11-2; cdr3_aa: ASSLAVGQGGRVETQY
d_call: .; v_call: TRBV11-2; cdr3_aa: ASSFSGGTYEQY
d_call: .; v_call: TRBV2; cdr3_aa: ATRVQGGYT
d_call: TRBD1; v_call: TRBV9; cdr3_aa: ASSVYRDRDETQY
d_call: TRBD2; v_call: TRBV4-2; cdr3_aa: ASSRGLAGESKNIQY
d_call: .; v_call: TRBV6-5; cdr3_aa: ATGGAKAGNTIY
d_call: .; v_call: TRBV4-2; cdr3_aa: ASSQVAEKLF
d_call: .; v_call: TRBV6-5; cdr3_aa: ASISYRDEQY
d_call: TRBD2; v_call: TRBV7-3; cdr3_aa: ASSLGTSGSYPGELF
d_call: .; v_call: TRBV19; cdr3_aa: ASSIDPPRRNEQF
d_call: TRBD2; v_call: TRBV6-1; cdr3_aa: ASSERLGTSGMVAKNIQY
d_call: .; v_call: TRBV15; cdr3_aa: ATSRVFDSDSNQPQH
d_call: .; v_call: TRBV7-3; cdr3_aa: ASSLNPGVSDTQY
d_call: .; v_call: TRBV5-5; cdr3_aa: ASSLELGNTGELF
d_call: .; v_call: TRBV19; cdr3_aa: ASINNFNYGYT
d_call: TRBD1; v_call: TRBV18; cdr3_aa: ASSVQGEGYT
d_call: .; v_call: TRBV7-7; cdr3_aa: ASSLTGGTDTQY
d_call: .; v_call: TRBV27; cdr3_aa: ASSFLYRGRRDNEQF
d_call: TRBD1; v_call: TRBV6-5; cdr3_aa: ASTLGTANTEAF
d_call: .; v_call: TRBV19; cdr3_aa: ASSIRGGDRNQPQH
d_call: .; v_call: TRBV3-1/TRBV3-2; cdr3_aa: ASSQDFRSRSGNTIY
d_call: .; v_call: TRBV19; cdr3_aa: ASSILWTDSNQPQH
d_call: .; v_call: TRBV2; cdr3_aa: ASSEVPQSTNEKLF
d_call: TRBD1; v_call: TRBV7-2; cdr3_aa: ASSLVGRGPSPLH